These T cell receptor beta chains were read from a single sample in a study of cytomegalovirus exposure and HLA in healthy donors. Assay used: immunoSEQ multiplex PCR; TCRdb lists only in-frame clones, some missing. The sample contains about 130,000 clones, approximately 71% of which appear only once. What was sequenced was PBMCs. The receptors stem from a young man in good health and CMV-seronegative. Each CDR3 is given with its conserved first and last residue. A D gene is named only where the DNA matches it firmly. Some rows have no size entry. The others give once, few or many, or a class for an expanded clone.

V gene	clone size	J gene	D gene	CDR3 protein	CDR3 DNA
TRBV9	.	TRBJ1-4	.	CASSVGQRNEKLFF	TGTGCCAGCAGCGTCGGACAGCGGAATGAAAAACTGTTTTTT
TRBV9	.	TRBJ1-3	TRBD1	CASSAGQGGNTIYF	TGTGCCAGCAGCGCCGGACAGGGCGGAAACACCATATATTTT
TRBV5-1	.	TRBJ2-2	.	CASSLGGVTGELFF	TGCGCCAGCAGCTTGGGAGGTGTAACCGGGGAGCTGTTTTTT
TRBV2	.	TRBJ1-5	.	CASSEQGRWNQPQHF	TGTGCCAGCAGCGAGCAGGGTAGATGGAATCAGCCCCAGCATTTT
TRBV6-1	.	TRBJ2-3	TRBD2	CASSEKVAGGADTQYF	TGTGCCAGCAGTGAAAAAGTAGCGGGAGGTGCAGATACGCAGTATTTT
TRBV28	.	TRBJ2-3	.	CASSLRADTQYF	TGTGCCAGCAGTTTACGGGCAGATACGCAGTATTTT
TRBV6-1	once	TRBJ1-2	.	CASSVGGFANYGYTF	TGTGCCAGCAGTGTAGGGGGATTTGCTAACTATGGCTACACCTTC
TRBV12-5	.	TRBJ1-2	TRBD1	CASGSGTGNGYTF	TGTGCTAGTGGTTCCGGGACAGGGAATGGCTACACCTTC
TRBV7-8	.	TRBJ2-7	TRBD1	CASSLATGQGLLEQYF	TGTGCCAGCAGCTTAGCTACCGGACAGGGTCTCCTCGAGCAGTACTTC
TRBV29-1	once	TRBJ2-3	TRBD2	CSVDASGTDTQYF	TGCAGCGTTGATGCTAGCGGTACAGATACGCAGTATTTT
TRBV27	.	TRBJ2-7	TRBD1	CASSLGDRGYEQYF	TGTGCCAGCAGTTTAGGGGACAGGGGCTACGAGCAGTACTTC
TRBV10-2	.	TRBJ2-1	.	CASFPERTIDTYEQFF	TGCGCCAGCTTCCCGGAGAGGACTATCGATACCTATGAGCAGTTCTTC
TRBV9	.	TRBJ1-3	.	CASSPGPLKNTIYF	TGTGCCAGCAGCCCCGGCCCACTAAAAAACACCATATATTTT
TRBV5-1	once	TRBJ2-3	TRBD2	CASRAIAGGYTDTQYF	TGCGCCAGCAGGGCGATAGCGGGAGGCTACACAGATACGCAGTATTTT
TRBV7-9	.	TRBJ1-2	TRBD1	CASSLGQGAHGYTF	TGTGCCAGCAGCTTGGGTCAGGGGGCGCATGGCTACACCTTC
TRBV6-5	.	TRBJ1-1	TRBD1	CASRPQDRGLEAFF	TGTGCCAGCAGGCCCCAGGACAGGGGCCTTGAAGCTTTCTTT
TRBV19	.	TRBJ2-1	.	CASSIAGGTGYNEQFF	TGTGCCAGTAGTATAGCTGGAGGGACGGGGTACAATGAGCAGTTCTTC
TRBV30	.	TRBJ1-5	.	CAWSVRGKSNQPQHF	TGTGCCTGGAGTGTACGAGGAAAGAGCAATCAGCCCCAGCATTTT
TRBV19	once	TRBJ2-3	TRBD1	CASSIEQGAGADTQYF	TGTGCCAGTAGTATAGAACAGGGGGCAGGGGCAGATACGCAGTATTTT
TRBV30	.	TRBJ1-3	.	CAWSKASGNTIYF	TGTGCCTGGAGCAAAGCTTCTGGAAACACCATATATTTT
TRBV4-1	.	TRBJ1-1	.	CASSQDITGGAFF	TGCGCCAGCAGCCAAGATATAACAGGCGGAGCTTTCTTT
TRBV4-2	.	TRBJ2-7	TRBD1	CASSLGGQGLGEQYF	TGTGCCAGCAGCCTAGGAGGACAGGGGTTAGGCGAGCAGTACTTC
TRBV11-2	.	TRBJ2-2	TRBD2	CASSARGGRGAPTGELFF	TGTGCCAGCAGCGCGCGAGGAGGGCGGGGGGCGCCCACCGGGGAGCTGTTTTTT
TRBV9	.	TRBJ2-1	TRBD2	CASRPGTSGSPNEQFF	TGTGCCAGCAGGCCCGGGACTAGCGGGAGTCCCAATGAGCAGTTCTTC
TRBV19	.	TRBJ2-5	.	CASSGRISWAYGTQYF	TGTGCCAGTAGTGGAAGGATTTCCTGGGCATATGGGACCCAGTACTTC
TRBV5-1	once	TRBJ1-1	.	CASNQGLNTEAFF	TGCGCCAGCAACCAGGGTCTGAACACTGAAGCTTTCTTT
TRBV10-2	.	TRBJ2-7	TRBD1	CASRVGQGTYEQYF	TGCGCCAGCAGGGTGGGACAGGGAACCTACGAGCAGTACTTC
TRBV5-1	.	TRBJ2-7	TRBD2	CASSSAASGAYEQYF	TGCGCCAGCAGCTCGGCGGCTAGCGGAGCCTACGAGCAGTACTTC
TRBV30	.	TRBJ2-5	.	CAWSIALETQYF	TGTGCCTGGAGTATAGCTTTGGAGACCCAGTACTTC
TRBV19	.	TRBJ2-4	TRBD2	CASSGREEAKNIQYF	TGTGCCAGTAGTGGGCGGGAGGAGGCCAAAAACATTCAGTACTTC
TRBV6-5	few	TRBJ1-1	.	CASSATGNTEAFF	TGTGCCAGCAGCGCGACAGGGAACACTGAAGCTTTCTTT
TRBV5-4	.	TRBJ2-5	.	CASSLGLQETQYF	TGTGCCAGCAGCTTGGGACTTCAAGAGACCCAGTACTTC
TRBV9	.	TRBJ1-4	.	CASSASLATNEKLFF	TGTGCCAGCAGCGCGAGCCTCGCGACTAATGAAAAACTGTTTTTT